This TCR beta chain was retrieved from a study of cytomegalovirus exposure and HLA in healthy donors. In germline, CDR1 is SGHRS, CDR2 YFSETQ. The CDR3 extends over 11 amino acids. Unmatched junction bases numbered 7, after V lost 5 bases and J lost 11 bases. This clone appeared a few times. The PCR had 60 Vbeta and 13 Jbeta primers. Using immunoSEQ multiplex PCR, the repertoire was profiled, and TCRdb retains in-frame clones only, with some absent. The table has under 250,000 clones, 81% seen once; the top ten hold almost 8%. Sequencing was done on a sample of PBMCs. The origin of this receptor is a woman aged 55-69 years in good health and CMV-seropositive. The rearrangement uses TRBV5-1 and TRBJ2-7, with 7 bases that match TRBD2. For the CDR3, the DNA is TGCGCCAGCAGGTTCGGGGGGAAAGAGTACTTC. The encoded protein is CASRFGGKEYF.